This T cell receptor (beta chain) came from a study of blood T cell repertoires in COVID-19. Study summary: Samples taken during acute and convalescent COVID-19 were collected in the United States, Italy and Spain. T cells, B-cell-depleted T cells, or PBMCs supplied cDNA or gDNA.

Original processing methods: The authors estimated nucleated cell counts from reference gene primer amplification. Here immunoSEQ multiplex PCR was the method, and the copy in TCRdb shows in-frame clones only, minus some. That table supplies the V and J calls and clone size; D and trimming were determined from the DNA. The table records 150,000 to 200,000 clones, around 87% of them present only once. V was pared by 0 bases and J by 7 bases, with 15 bases between. Per germline, CDR1 MNHEY and CDR2 SVGAGI. This CDR3 is 15 amino acids long. This receptor was obtained from a man between 35 and 55 years old with active or convalescent COVID-19. Sequencing was performed on peripheral blood. V and J are TRBV6-5 and TRBJ1-2, with D possibly TRBD1 on 6 matching bases. The CDR3 loop reads CASSYSMGARGGYTF. CDR3 in DNA: TGTGCCAGCAGTTACTCGATGGGGGCTAGGGGTGGCTACACCTTC.